This T cell receptor beta chain was obtained from a study of T cell responses to AZD1222 COVID-19 vaccine. Regarding the study as a whole: Most donors were white British, females outnumbered males, and clonal diversity was possibly underestimated. Targets within unmutated variant regions were reportedly found for nearly half of spike-specific TCRs. Only a handful of people who got AZD1222 tested seropositive at baseline. Samples come after the peak T cell response, not at day 14.

The method was immunoSEQ multiplex PCR; TCRdb's version includes in-frame clones alone and lacks a portion of them. In the table there are about 200,000 clones, approximately 94% of which are singletons. Concerning this clone itself: Its specificity is unknown.

Germline CDR1 is LNHNV and CDR2 is YYDKDF (reference sequence). The ends were cut back, 4 bases at V and 2 bases at J, with 8 bases in the middle. The CDR3 sequence is 13 residues long. Source: peripheral blood, taken 28 days after the second dose of the MenACWY control vaccine. The source is an adult who received the MenACWY meningococcal vaccine as a control. This chain connects TRBV15 to TRBJ1-1; tentatively, D is TRBD1 (6 bases). CDR3 DNA: TGTGCCACCAGCATACAGGGAAACACTGAAGCTTTCTTT. Amino acid sequence: CATSIQGNTEAFF.